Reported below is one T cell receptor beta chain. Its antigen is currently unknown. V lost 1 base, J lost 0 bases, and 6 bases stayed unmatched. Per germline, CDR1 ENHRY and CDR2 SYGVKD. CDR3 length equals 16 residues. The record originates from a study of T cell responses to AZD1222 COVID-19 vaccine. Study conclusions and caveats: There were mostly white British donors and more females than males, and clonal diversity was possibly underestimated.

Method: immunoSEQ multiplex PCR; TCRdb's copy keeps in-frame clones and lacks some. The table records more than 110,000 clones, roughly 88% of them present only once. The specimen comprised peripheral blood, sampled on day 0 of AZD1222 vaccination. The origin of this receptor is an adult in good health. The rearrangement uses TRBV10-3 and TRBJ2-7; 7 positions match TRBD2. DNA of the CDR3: TGTGCCATCAGTGAGTTGGGGGGGTCAAGCTCCTACGAGCAGTACTTC. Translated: CAISELGGSSSYEQYF.